This T cell receptor (beta chain) was identified in a study of CD8+ T cells in alopecia areata. The study's findings and limits: Normal-skin resident alphabeta T cells also appear among scalp sample sequences.

As regards this clone: The antigen remains undetermined.

From germline, CDR1 is LGHNA and CDR2 YNFKEQ. Trimming stripped 7 bases from V and 2 bases from J, with 19 bases between. The CDR3 runs to 16 residues. Following RNA extraction, reverse transcription yielded cDNA that acted as the sequencing template. Assay: immunoSEQ multiplex PCR; the TCRdb copy retains only in-frame clones and omits some. The sample lists fewer than 80,000 clones, under 75% occurring once. The specimen was CD8+ T cells sorted from blood, collected at week 0. The chain couples TRBV4-2 to TRBJ2-3, with a tentative D call TRBD2 (5 bases). This receptor was taken from a human donor with alopecia areata. CDR3 sequence (DNA): TGTGCCAGCACCAAGGAACCAATAGCGAACACAGATACGCAGTATTTT. Translated, it gives CASTKEPIANTDTQYF.